The subject of this entry is one T cell receptor beta chain. The data were taken from a study of blood T cell repertoires in COVID-19. In the study overall: Whether acute or convalescent, the COVID-19 samples came from the United States, Italy and Spain. The analysed material was cDNA or gDNA that came from T cells, B-cell-depleted T cells, or PBMCs.

In the source study's methods: The assay estimated nucleated cells by amplifying reference gene primers. The method was immunoSEQ multiplex PCR; TCRdb's version includes in-frame clones alone and lacks a portion of them. The V and J calls and the clone size are those of that table, but D and trimming were determined from the DNA. Of approximately 270,000 clones in the sample, approximately 83% were seen once. The sample taken for sequencing was peripheral blood. The receptor was derived from an elderly man with acute or convalescent COVID-19.

CDR3 region: CASSHRTGVGNIQYF. DNA for the CDR3: TGTGCCAGCAGCCACAGGACAGGGGTGGGAAACATTCAGTACTTC. The chain uses TRBV3-1 (or the pseudogene TRBV3-2) and TRBJ2-4; 9 nucleotides line up with TRBD1. The ends lost 3 bases at V and 6 bases at J; junction bases unmatched: 6. The CDR3 runs to 15 residues. Germline V CDR1 and CDR2: LGHDT, YNNKEL (reference sequence).